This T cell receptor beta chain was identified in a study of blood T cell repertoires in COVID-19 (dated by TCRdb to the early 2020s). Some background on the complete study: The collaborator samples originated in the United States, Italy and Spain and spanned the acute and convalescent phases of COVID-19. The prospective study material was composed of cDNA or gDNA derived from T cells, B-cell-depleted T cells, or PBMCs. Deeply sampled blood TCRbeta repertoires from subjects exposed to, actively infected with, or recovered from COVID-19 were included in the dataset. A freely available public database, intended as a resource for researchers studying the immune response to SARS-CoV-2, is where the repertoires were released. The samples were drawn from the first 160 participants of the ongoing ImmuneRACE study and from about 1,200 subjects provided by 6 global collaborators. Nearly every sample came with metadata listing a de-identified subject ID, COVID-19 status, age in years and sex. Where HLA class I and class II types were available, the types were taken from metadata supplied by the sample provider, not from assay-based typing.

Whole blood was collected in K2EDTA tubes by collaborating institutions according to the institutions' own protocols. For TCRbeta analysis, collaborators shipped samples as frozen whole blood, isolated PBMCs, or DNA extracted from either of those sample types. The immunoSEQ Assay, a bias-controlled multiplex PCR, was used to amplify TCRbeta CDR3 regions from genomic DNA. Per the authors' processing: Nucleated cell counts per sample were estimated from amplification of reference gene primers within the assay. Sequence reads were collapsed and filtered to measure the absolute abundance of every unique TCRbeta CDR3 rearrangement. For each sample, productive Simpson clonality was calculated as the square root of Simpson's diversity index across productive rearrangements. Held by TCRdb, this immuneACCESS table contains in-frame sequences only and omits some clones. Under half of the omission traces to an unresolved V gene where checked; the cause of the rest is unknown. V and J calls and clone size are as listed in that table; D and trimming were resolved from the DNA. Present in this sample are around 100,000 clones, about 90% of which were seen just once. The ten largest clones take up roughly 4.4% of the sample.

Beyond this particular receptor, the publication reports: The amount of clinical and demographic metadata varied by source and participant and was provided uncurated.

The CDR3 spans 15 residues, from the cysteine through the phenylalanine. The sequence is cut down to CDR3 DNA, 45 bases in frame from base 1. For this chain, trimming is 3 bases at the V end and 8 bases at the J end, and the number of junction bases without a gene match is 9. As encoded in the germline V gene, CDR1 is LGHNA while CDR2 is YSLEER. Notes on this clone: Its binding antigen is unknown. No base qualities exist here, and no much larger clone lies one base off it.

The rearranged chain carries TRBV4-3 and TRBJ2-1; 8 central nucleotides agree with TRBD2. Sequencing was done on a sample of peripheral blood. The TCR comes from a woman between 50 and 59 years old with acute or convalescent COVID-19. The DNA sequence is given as TGCGCCAGCAGCCAGTCCTCACGGGGGGGCGATGAGCAGTTCTTC. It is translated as CASSQSSRGGDEQFF.